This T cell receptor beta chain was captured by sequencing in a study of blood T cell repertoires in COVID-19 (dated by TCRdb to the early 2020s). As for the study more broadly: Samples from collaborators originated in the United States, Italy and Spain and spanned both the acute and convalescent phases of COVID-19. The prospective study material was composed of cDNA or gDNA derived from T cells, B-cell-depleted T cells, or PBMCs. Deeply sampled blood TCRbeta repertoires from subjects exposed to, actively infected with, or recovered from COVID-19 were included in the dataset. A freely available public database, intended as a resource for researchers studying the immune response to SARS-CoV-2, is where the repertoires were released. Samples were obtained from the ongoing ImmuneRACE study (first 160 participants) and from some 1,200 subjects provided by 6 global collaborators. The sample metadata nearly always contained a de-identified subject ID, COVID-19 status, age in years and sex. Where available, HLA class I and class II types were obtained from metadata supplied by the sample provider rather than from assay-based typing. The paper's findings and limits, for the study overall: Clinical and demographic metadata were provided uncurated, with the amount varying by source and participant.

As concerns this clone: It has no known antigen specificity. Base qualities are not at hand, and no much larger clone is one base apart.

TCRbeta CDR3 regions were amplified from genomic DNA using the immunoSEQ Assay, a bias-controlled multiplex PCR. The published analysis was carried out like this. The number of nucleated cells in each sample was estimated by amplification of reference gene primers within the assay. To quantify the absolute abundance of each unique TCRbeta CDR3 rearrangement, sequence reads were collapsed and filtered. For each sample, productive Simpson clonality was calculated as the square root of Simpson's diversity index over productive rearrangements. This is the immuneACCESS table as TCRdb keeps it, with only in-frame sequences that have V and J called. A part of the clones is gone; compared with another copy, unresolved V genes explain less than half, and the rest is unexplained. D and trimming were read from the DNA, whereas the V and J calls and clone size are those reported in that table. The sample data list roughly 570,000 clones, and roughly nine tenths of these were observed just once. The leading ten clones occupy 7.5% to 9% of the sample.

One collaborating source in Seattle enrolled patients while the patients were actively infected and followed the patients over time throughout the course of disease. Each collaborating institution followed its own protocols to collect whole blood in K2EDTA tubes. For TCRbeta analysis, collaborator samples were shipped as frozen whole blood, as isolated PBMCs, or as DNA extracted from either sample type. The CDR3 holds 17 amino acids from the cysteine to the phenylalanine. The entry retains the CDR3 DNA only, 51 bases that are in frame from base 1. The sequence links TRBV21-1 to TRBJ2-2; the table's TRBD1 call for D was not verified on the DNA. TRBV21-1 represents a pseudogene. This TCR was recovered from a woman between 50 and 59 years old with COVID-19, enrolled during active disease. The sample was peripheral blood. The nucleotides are TGTGCCAGCAGCAGCCCTGGTCAGGGGGTGGGCACCGGGGAGCTGTTTTTT. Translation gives CASSSPGQGVGTGELFF.